This T cell receptor (beta chain) was captured by sequencing in a study of blood T cells in healthy people across ages. V lost 0 bases and J 3 bases, leaving 14 bases between the germline ends. This CDR3 spans 16 amino acids. Germline loops: CDR1 LGHNA, CDR2 YSLEER. In each sample, at least 6.5 million PBMCs were isolated. General observations from the study: With naive T cell percentage, TCR beta diversity showed a strong correlation.

With a J-beta primer mix and a sample-barcoded 5' primer, a second PCR ran 7 to 11 cycles. TCRdb reprocessed the 5' RACE reads with MiXCR, giving one entry per CDR3 protein. The top ten hold around 30% of the sample, which has 700,000 or so distinct CDR3 sequences, about 43% seen once. As to this clonotype: Its antigen remains unidentified.

The origin of this receptor is a man at least 80 years old in good health. Sequenced: blood. J is TRBJ1-2 and V is TRBV4-3; the D gene is possibly TRBD1 (5 bases). CDR3 bases: TGCGCCAGCAGCCAAGATACTGGGGCTCAGTACTATGGCTACACCTTC. Translation: CASSQDTGAQYYGYTF.